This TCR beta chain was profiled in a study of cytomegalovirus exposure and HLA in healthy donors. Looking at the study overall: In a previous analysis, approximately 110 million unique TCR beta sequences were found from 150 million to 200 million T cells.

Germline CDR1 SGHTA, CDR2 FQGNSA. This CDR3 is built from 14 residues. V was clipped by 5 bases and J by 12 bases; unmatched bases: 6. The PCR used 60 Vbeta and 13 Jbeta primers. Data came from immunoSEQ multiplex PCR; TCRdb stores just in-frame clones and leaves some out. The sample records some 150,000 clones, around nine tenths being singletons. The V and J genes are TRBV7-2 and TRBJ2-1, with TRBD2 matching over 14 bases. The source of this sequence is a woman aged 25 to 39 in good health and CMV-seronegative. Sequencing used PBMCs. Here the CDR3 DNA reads TGTGCCAGCAGCATCGGGACTAGCGGGGGACCGCAGTTCTTC. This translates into CASSIGTSGGPQFF.